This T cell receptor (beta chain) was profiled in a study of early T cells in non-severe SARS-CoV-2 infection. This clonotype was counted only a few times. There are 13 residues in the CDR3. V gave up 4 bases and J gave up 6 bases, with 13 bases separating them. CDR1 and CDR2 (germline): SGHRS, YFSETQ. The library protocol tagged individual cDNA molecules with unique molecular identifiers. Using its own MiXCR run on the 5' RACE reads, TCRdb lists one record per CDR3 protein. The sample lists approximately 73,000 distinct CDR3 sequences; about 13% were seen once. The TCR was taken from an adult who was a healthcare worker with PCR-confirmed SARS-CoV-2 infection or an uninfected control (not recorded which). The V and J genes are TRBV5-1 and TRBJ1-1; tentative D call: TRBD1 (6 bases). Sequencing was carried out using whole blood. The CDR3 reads CASSQGDKPEAFF. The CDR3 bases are TGCGCCAGCAGCCAAGGGGACAAGCCTGAAGCTTTCTTT. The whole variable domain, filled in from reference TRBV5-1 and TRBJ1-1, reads KAGVTQTPRYLIKTRGQQVTLSCSPISGHRSVSWYQQTPGQGLQFLFEYFSETQRNKGNFPGRFSGRQFSNSRSEMNVSTLELGDSALYLCASSQGDKPEAFFGQGTRLTVV.